Shown below are 27 T cell receptor beta chains from a single sample sequenced in a study of vaccination effects on CD4 cells after COVID-19. Antigen-specific CD4+ T cells were first expanded with viral peptide pools by the ViraFEST assay and only then sequenced. At the end of roughly ten days of culture, CD4+ T cells were isolated. PCR showed that the person got SARS-CoV-2 infection at some point between March and December 2020. Method: immunoSEQ multiplex PCR; TCRdb's copy keeps in-frame clones and lacks some. The sample holds more than 20,000 clones, roughly 77% seen once. No cognate antigen is known for these TCRs. The specimen was CD4+ T cells from PBMCs cultured with HCoV-NL63 spike peptides, collected before COVID-19 vaccination. The receptors here all came from a human donor who had a prior SARS-CoV-2 infection.

The chain combines TRBV18 with TRBJ2-1; 11 positions match TRBD1. Per the germline V gene, CDR1 is KGHSH and CDR2 is LQKENI. V lost 3 bases to trimming and J lost 3 bases; unmatched junction nucleotides: 1. CDR3 length: 15 amino acids. The CDR3 DNA reads TGTGCCAGCTCACCGGGACAGGGGGACTACAATGAGCAGTTCTTC. It is translated as CASSPGQGDYNEQFF.

The genes are TRBV15 and TRBJ2-2; D is possibly TRBD1 or TRBD2 (5 bases each). The CDR3 has 15 residues. Germline lookup yields CDR1 LNHNV and CDR2 YYDKDF (reference sequence). Between the trimmed V and J ends, which lost 5 bases and 6 bases, there was a span of 16 bases. The CDR3 is CATSPDTLGPGELFF. The DNA for the CDR3 is TGTGCCACCAGCCCGGATACCCTGGGACCCGGGGAGCTGTTTTTT.

The rearrangement links TRBV2 to TRBJ1-2, with no clear D. Germline CDR1 SNHLY, CDR2 FYNNEI. This CDR3 is 14 amino acids long. V was trimmed by 3 bases and J by 3 bases, leaving 11 bases between them. The CDR3 DNA follows: TGTGCCAGCAGTGATGCGGACCCTTACTATGGCTACACCTTC. This gives the protein CASSDADPYYGYTF.

The chain employs TRBV4-1 and TRBJ2-1, with 12 bases that match TRBD2. V lost 1 base and J lost 9; bases outside the gene matches: 4. CDR1 and CDR2 (germline): MGHRA, YSYEKL. CDR3 length equals 15 residues. The CDR3 spells CASSQGLAGAGEQFF. The CDR3 DNA follows: TGCGCCAGCAGCCAAGGACTAGCGGGAGCGGGTGAGCAGTTCTTC.

The chain carries TRBV14 and TRBJ2-7, with D possibly matching TRBD2 (6 bases). Trimming took off 1 base at V and 2 bases at J, with 15 bases between the two ends. Germline V gene sequence: CDR1 SGHDN, CDR2 FVKESK. The CDR3 length is 16 residues. CDR3 coding DNA: TGTGCCAGCAGCCAAGGGGGTAGCGGCGCCCCCTACGAGCAGTACTTC. This encodes CASSQGGSGAPYEQYF.

The chain combines TRBV24-1 with TRBJ2-1, with TRBD2 identical over 7 bases. The CDR3 covers 12 residues. Trimming cost V 5 bases and J 10 bases; bases outside gene matches: 4. Germline V gene lookup returns CDR1 KGHDR and CDR2 SFDVKD. The CDR3 region is CATSALAGEQFF. In DNA, the CDR3 is TGTGCCACCAGTGCCTTAGCGGGCGAGCAGTTCTTC.

V and J are TRBV18 and TRBJ2-5; the match to TRBD1 covers 8 bases. Germline V CDR1 and CDR2: KGHSH, LQKENI. The junction had 3 bases not matched to a gene; V was cut back by 3 bases and J by 3 bases. This CDR3 has 14 amino acids. Here the CDR3 DNA reads TGTGCCAGCTCACCGGACAGGGTTAAAGAGACCCAGTACTTC. Residues: CASSPDRVKETQYF. Full variable domain (rest looked up from reference TRBV18 and TRBJ2-5): NAGVMQNPRHLVRRRGQEARLRCSPMKGHSHVYWYRQLPEEGLKFMVYLQKENIIDESGMPKERFSAEFPKEGPSILRIQQVVRGDSAAYFCASSPDRVKETQYFGPGTRLLVL.

The gene calls are TRBV12-5 and TRBJ2-1; 9 bases are shared with TRBD2. This CDR3 spans 16 amino acids. Germline V CDR1 and CDR2: LGHNT, FRNRAP. Trimming took 7 bases from V and 5 from J; bases not matched to a gene: 12. The CDR3 DNA follows: TGTGCTAGTGCAAGCCCACGACTAGCGGCGAACAATGAGCAGTTCTTC. As protein: CASASPRLAANNEQFF.

Only a few counts were recorded for this clone. The gene calls are TRBV7-2 and TRBJ1-4; possibly TRBD1 for D (6 bases). The V end was cut by 5 bases, the J end by 5 bases, with 18 bases between. This CDR3 region has 16 residues. Germline V gene lookup returns CDR1 SGHTA and CDR2 FQGNSA. Here the CDR3 reads CASSLGQTGSNEKLFF. The CDR3 DNA follows: TGTGCCAGCAGCCTAGGGCAAACAGGGAGCAATGAAAAACTGTTTTTT.

The J gene is TRBJ2-5, the V gene TRBV11-2, with 9 bases aligning to TRBD1. CDR1 is SGHAT, CDR2 FQNNGV, per germline. The junction had 13 bases not matched to a gene; V was cut back by 5 bases and J by 6 bases. The CDR3 is made up of 16 amino acids. The CDR3 DNA reads TGTGCCAGCAGCATCACCGGGACAGGGAGTATGCAGACCCAGTACTTC. Translation: CASSITGTGSMQTQYF. Full variable domain (outside the CDR3, taken from reference TRBV11-2 and TRBJ2-5): EAGVAQSPRYKIIEKRQSVAFWCNPISGHATLYWYQQILGQGPKLLIQFQNNGVVDDSQLPKDRFSAERLKGVDSTLKIQPAKLEDSAVYLCASSITGTGSMQTQYFGPGTRLLVL.

The rearrangement uses TRBV21-1 and TRBJ1-2. TRBV21-1 is reported as a pseudogene. The length of the CDR3 is 16 residues. The CDR3 DNA reads TGTGCCAGCAGCAAAGAATCCGGGGCACCCCGAGACGGCTACACCTTC. Encoded protein: CASSKESGAPRDGYTF.

The chain joins TRBV7-2 to TRBJ1-2; D possibly corresponds to TRBD1 (6 bases). The length of the CDR3 is 14 residues. Trimming removed 2 bases at V and 4 bases at J, with 11 bases between. Looked up from germline, CDR1 is SGHTA and CDR2 is FQGNSA. In DNA, the CDR3 is TGTGCCAGCAGCTTACAGGGGATCGGCTATGGCTACACCTTC. Translation: CASSLQGIGYGYTF.

The chain is built from TRBV6-6 and TRBJ2-3, with a tentative D call TRBD2 (7 bases). V lost 3 bases and J lost 5, with 15 bases in between. Looked up from germline, CDR1 is MNHNY and CDR2 is SVGAGI (reference sequence). The CDR3 runs 15 residues. In DNA form, the CDR3 reads TGTGCCAGCAGTTATGGGGGGGCCCTGGGAGATACGCAGTATTTT. It codes for CASSYGGALGDTQYF.

V usage is TRBV9 and J usage is TRBJ1-4; TRBD1 agrees at 7 bases. The trim removed 4 bases at V and 3 bases at J, leaving 0 bases unmatched. The CDR3 loop spans 13 amino acids. The germline CDR1 and CDR2 sequences are SGDLS and YYNGEE. The CDR3 is CASSQGANEKLFF. The CDR3 DNA sequence: TGTGCCAGCAGCCAGGGGGCTAATGAAAAACTGTTTTTT.

Written as DNA, the CDR3 is TGTGCCAGCAGCTTAACCCGGGACAGGGGAGTGCGCTATGGCTACACCTTC. Protein: CASSLTRDRGVRYGYTF. The J gene is TRBJ1-2, the V gene TRBV5-5; TRBD1 agrees at 10 bases. With 2 bases clipped from V and 4 bases from J, the junction kept 11 bases outside the gene matches. This CDR3 comprises 17 residues. Germline CDR1 SGHKS, CDR2 YYEKEE (reference sequence). The full variable domain, with the rest looked up from reference TRBV5-5 and TRBJ1-2, is DAGVTQSPTHLIKTRGQQVTLRCSPISGHKSVSWYQQVLGQGPQFIFQYYEKEERGRGNFPDRFSARQFPNYSSELNVNALLLGDSALYLCASSLTRDRGVRYGYTFGSGTRLTVV.

The chain carries TRBV18 and TRBJ2-1; possibly TRBD1 for D (5 bases). Trimming pared 3 bases from V and 9 bases from J, leaving 9 bases between. The CDR3 has 12 residues. Germline loops: CDR1 KGHSH, CDR2 LQKENI. The CDR3 protein is CASSPWQGEQFF. The CDR3 DNA sequence: TGTGCCAGCTCACCTTGGCAGGGTGAGCAGTTCTTC.

On this clone itself: One end of the junction fails to match germline, which may point to a read error. This sequence joins TRBV18 and TRBJ1-2; maybe TRBD1 (6 bases). The CDR3 loop spans 12 amino acids. The germline V gene encodes CDR1 KGHSH and CDR2 LQKENI. The CDR3 protein is CASSPQEDSADF. The CDR3 nucleotides are TGTGCCAGCTCACCACAAGAGGACAGCGCTGACTTC.

This rearrangement joins TRBV5-1 to TRBJ2-3, with D perhaps matching TRBD2 (5 bases). The CDR3 spans 17 residues. V was shortened by 4 bases and J by 0 bases, with 18 bases between the two germline ends. Germline-derived CDR1 and CDR2 are SGHRS and YFSETQ. The CDR3 protein is CASSLEPGLSSTDTQYF. CDR3 in DNA: TGCGCCAGCAGCCTCGAGCCAGGACTCTCTAGCACAGATACGCAGTATTTT.

The V call is TRBV30, the J call TRBJ1-5, with D uncertain. Trimming cost V 4 bases and J 3 bases, with 4 bases left between them. The germline V gene encodes CDR1 GTSNPN and CDR2 SVGIG (reference sequence). This CDR3 spans 11 amino acids. For the CDR3, the DNA is TGTGCCTGGATTGTCAATCAGCCCCAGCATTTT. Protein product: CAWIVNQPQHF.

This clone is a singleton in its sample. The CDR3 nucleotides are TGTGCTAGTGGTTTGGTACTAGCGGGAGTTGCAGATACGCAGTATTTT. It yields the protein CASGLVLAGVADTQYF. This rearrangement joins TRBV12-5 to TRBJ2-3, with 11 positions matching TRBD2. The length of the CDR3 is 16 residues. V dropped 0 bases and J dropped 4; count of bases not matched to a gene: 3. Germline V gives CDR1 LGHNT, CDR2 FRNRAP.

This clone counts as medium-sized. The chain carries TRBV7-3 and TRBJ1-1; no definite D call. CDR3 length equals 13 residues. Trimming stripped 4 bases from V and 5 bases from J, with 11 bases between. The germline V gene encodes CDR1 SGHTA and CDR2 FQGTGA. The CDR3 region is CASSSTGRTEAFF. CDR3 DNA: TGTGCCAGCAGCTCTACCGGGAGAACTGAAGCTTTCTTT.

Comments on this clone: Relative to the germline gene, one junction end is altered; a read error may explain this. This chain connects TRBV5-5 to TRBJ1-6; 8 nucleotides align to TRBD1. The CDR3 sequence is 14 residues long. Germline lookup yields CDR1 SGHKS and CDR2 YYEKEE (reference sequence). The CDR3 DNA sequence: TGTGCCAGCACCTTGACAGGGGCATATTCACCCCTCCACTTT. This encodes CASTLTGAYSPLHF.

The rearrangement joins TRBV7-9 to TRBJ2-5, with 7 bases lining up with TRBD2. Germline V gene data show CDR1 as SEHNR and CDR2 as FQNEAQ (reference sequence). The CDR3 is 16 residues long. Trimming cost V 5 bases and J 2 bases; bases outside gene matches: 11. The CDR3 region is CASSRTLARQQETQYF. CDR3 sequence (DNA): TGTGCCAGCAGCCGCACACTAGCGCGACAACAAGAGACCCAGTACTTC.

In regard to this clone: At one end the junction does not follow the germline gene, possibly because of a read error. The chain carries TRBV7-9 and TRBJ1-1, with 8 bases identical to TRBD1. The CDR3 is made up of 12 amino acids. Per germline, CDR1 SEHNR and CDR2 FQNEAQ (reference sequence). The CDR3 spells CASSLDGTGNVF. Here the CDR3 DNA reads TGTGCCAGCAGCTTAGATGGGACAGGCAATGTCTTT.

The chain uses TRBV5-1 and TRBJ1-2, with D possibly matching TRBD1 (5 bases). Germline loops: CDR1 SGHRS, CDR2 YFSETQ. V shed 0 bases and J shed 2 bases, with 11 bases lying between them. The CDR3 runs to 15 residues. CDR3 protein: CASSLGLGPNYGYTF. CDR3 nucleotide sequence: TGCGCCAGCAGCTTGGGACTGGGACCCAACTATGGCTACACCTTC.

This chain uses TRBV5-5 with TRBJ2-1, with D maybe TRBD1 (6 bases). CDR3 length equals 15 residues. Germline CDR1 reads SGHKS; CDR2 reads YYEKEE (reference sequence). Trimming shortened V by 4 bases and J by 10 bases, and 21 bases separated the two germline ends. The CDR3 sequence is CASSPFGAGADEQFF. The CDR3 nucleotides read TGTGCCAGCAGCCCCTTTGGCGCAGGGGCAGACGAGCAGTTCTTC.

This chain links TRBV10-3 with TRBJ1-2; D is possibly TRBD1 (6 bases). In germline, CDR1 is ENHRY, CDR2 SYGVKD. The V and J ends lost 4 bases and 5 bases respectively, with 11 bases between them. The CDR3 extends over 13 amino acids. In DNA, the CDR3 is TGTGCCATCAGTGCGGGACACATGTATGGCTACACCTTC. Protein product: CAISAGHMYGYTF.